Shown below are 20 T cell receptor beta chains from a single sample sequenced in a study of blood T cell repertoires in COVID-19. The data were produced by immunoSEQ multiplex PCR, yet TCRdb's version contains in-frame clones alone and is incomplete. The data show under 95,000 clones, over 65% seen once. The sample consisted of peripheral blood. The receptors were gathered from a man aged 50-60 years with active or convalescent COVID-19.

The chain is built from TRBV7-9 and TRBJ2-3; TRBD2 agrees at 8 bases. This CDR3 spans 17 amino acids. V gave up 5 bases and J gave up 2 bases; unmatched junction bases: 12. Germline assignment: CDR1 SEHNR and CDR2 FQNEAQ (reference sequence). CDR3 in amino acids: CASSPRSSGFSTDTQYF. CDR3 nucleotides: TGTGCCAGCAGCCCCCGTTCTAGCGGGTTCTCCACAGATACGCAGTATTTT.

The count of this clone is one. The J gene is TRBJ1-1, the V gene TRBV5-6; TRBD1 is a possible D gene (5 bases). CDR3 length: 11 residues. From germline, CDR1 is SGHDT and CDR2 YYEEEE. Deletions cut 4 bases from V and 10 bases from J, with 11 bases between. CDR3 DNA sequence: TGTGCCAGCAGCAGGGGTTGGGGAGCTTTCTTT. Translating it yields CASSRGWGAFF.

This clone was found once. The rearrangement joins TRBV7-9 to TRBJ2-3, with 11 bases that match TRBD2. The CDR3 sequence is 19 residues long. V lost 5 bases to trimming and J lost 4 bases; unmatched junction nucleotides: 17. Germline CDR1 is SEHNR and CDR2 is FQNEAQ (reference sequence). The CDR3 loop is CASSIPNSLSGGAADTQYF. The CDR3 nucleotides read TGTGCCAGCAGCATACCAAACTCACTTAGCGGGGGGGCCGCAGATACGCAGTATTTT.

This clone was observed once. This chain joins TRBV6-5 and TRBJ2-7; D uncertain. From germline, CDR1 is MNHEY and CDR2 SVGAGI. The CDR3 has 11 amino acids. V was clipped by 8 bases and J by 4 bases, with 9 bases between them. The CDR3 sequence: CASSVWYEQYF. DNA for the CDR3: TGTGCCAGCTCGGTCTGGTACGAGCAGTACTTC.

In its sample, this clone was seen a few times. The rearrangement links TRBV27 to TRBJ2-2; 12 bases map to TRBD2. The CDR3 runs 18 residues. CDR1 MNHEY and CDR2 SMNVEV come from the germline V gene (reference sequence). J gave up 5 bases and V 7 bases, and 14 bases lay outside the gene matches. The CDR3 DNA reads TGTGCCAGCACCCTGGGAGCTAGCGGGGGGGCCGGAACCGGGGAGCTGTTTTTT. It translates to CASTLGASGGAGTGELFF.

This clone was picked up many times. The genes are TRBV5-4 and TRBJ1-1, with 7 bases aligning to TRBD1. The V gene's germline CDR1 is SGHNT and CDR2 YYREEE (reference sequence). Losses at the gene ends were 4 bases for V and 5 bases for J; bases not matched to a gene: 5. The CDR3 extends over 13 amino acids. CDR3 nucleotides: TGTGCCAGCAGCCCGGGACAGAGGACTGAAGCTTTCTTT. Translating gives CASSPGQRTEAFF.

The chain recombines TRBV7-9 with TRBJ2-7, with TRBD2 matching over 7 bases. Germline V lookup: CDR1 SEHNR, CDR2 FQNEAQ (reference sequence). This CDR3 has 11 amino acids. V shed 10 bases and J 6 bases; nucleotides not matched to a gene: 6. The chain's CDR3 is CATETSSEQYF. The CDR3 bases are TGTGCCACCGAGACTAGCTCCGAGCAGTACTTC.

The sample holds one count of this clone. The gene calls are TRBV19 and TRBJ2-3; 8 positions match TRBD2. The CDR3 contains 16 residues. Germline lookup yields CDR1 LNHDA and CDR2 SQIVND (reference sequence). The ends lost 5 bases at V and 0 bases at J; junction bases unmatched: 7. CDR3 nucleotides: TGTGCCAGTAGTGAGTTTACGGGGGGGAGCACAGATACGCAGTATTTT. It yields the protein CASSEFTGGSTDTQYF.

This rearrangement joins TRBV13 to TRBJ2-1; possibly TRBD2 for D (7 bases). Germline V gene data show CDR1 as PRHDT and CDR2 as FYEKMQ (reference sequence). The CDR3 covers 21 residues. Trimming took off 5 bases at V and 0 bases at J, with 29 bases between the two ends. For the CDR3, the DNA is TGTGCCAGCAGCGCTCGCAAGGGGGGGGGCCTCCACTCGAGCTCCTACAATGAGCAGTTCTTC. Protein: CASSARKGGGLHSSSYNEQFF.

This clone was observed a single time. V is TRBV6-5 and J is TRBJ1-2; no clear D gene. The CDR3 loop spans 15 amino acids. V lost 0 bases to trimming and J lost 5 bases, with 13 bases between them. Germline V gene lookup returns CDR1 MNHEY and CDR2 SVGAGI. The CDR3 nucleotides read TGTGCCAGCAGTTACTCCGGCGGCCCGATTTATGGCTACACCTTC. Encoded protein: CASSYSGGPIYGYTF.

The chain combines TRBV18 with TRBJ2-2, with TRBD1 identical over 8 bases. The V gene's germline CDR1 is KGHSH and CDR2 LQKENI. V lost 3 bases and J lost 7; bases outside the gene matches: 1. The CDR3 runs 13 residues. Here the CDR3 reads CASSPDRVGELFF. CDR3 in DNA: TGTGCCAGCTCACCGGACAGGGTCGGGGAGCTGTTTTTT.

The genes are TRBV25-1 and TRBJ2-1; TRBD1 is a possible D gene (6 bases). This CDR3 contains 13 residues. Germline loops: CDR1 MGHDK, CDR2 SYGVNS. V was pared by 1 base and J by 8 bases, with 9 bases between. The CDR3 sequence: CASSESGGDEQFF. CDR3 coding DNA: TGTGCCAGCAGTGAATCTGGGGGCGATGAGCAGTTCTTC.

This rearrangement joins TRBV6-5 to TRBJ2-7, with 11 nucleotides matching TRBD1. The V gene end was trimmed by 6 bases and the J gene end by 6 bases; junction bases not matched to a gene: 7. This CDR3 comprises 14 residues. Germline values: CDR1 MNHEY, CDR2 SVGAGI. The CDR3 DNA reads TGTGCCAGCAGAGGGACAGGGGGGACCTCCGAGCAGTACTTC. Translated, it gives CASRGTGGTSEQYF.

V is TRBV18 and J is TRBJ1-2, with 9 bases aligning to TRBD1. The germline V gene encodes CDR1 KGHSH and CDR2 LQKENI. The J segment lost 8 bases and the V segment lost 3 bases, leaving 7 bases of the junction unmatched. This CDR3 comprises 14 residues. CDR3 nucleotide sequence: TGTGCCAGCTCACCTGCCGGGACAGGGAGAGGCTACACCTTC. It codes for CASSPAGTGRGYTF.

V is TRBV3-1 (or the pseudogene TRBV3-2) and J is TRBJ2-1; 13 bases line up with TRBD2. With 4 bases clipped from V and 3 bases from J, the junction kept 9 bases outside the gene matches. Germline V lookup: CDR1 LGHDT, CDR2 YNNKEL (reference sequence). The CDR3 spans 18 residues. The CDR3 here is CASSPRTSGGRNYNEQFF. The CDR3 region has the DNA TGTGCCAGCAGCCCCCGGACTAGCGGGGGACGAAACTACAATGAGCAGTTCTTC.

The V and J genes are TRBV7-9 and TRBJ1-2; D unresolved. The CDR3 has 13 residues. V lost 5 bases, J lost 2 bases, and 9 bases lay in between. Per germline, CDR1 SEHNR and CDR2 FQNEAQ (reference sequence). CDR3 loop: CASSVGQNYGYTF. CDR3 DNA sequence: TGTGCCAGCAGCGTGGGCCAGAACTATGGCTACACCTTC.

V is TRBV7-8 and J is TRBJ1-2, with D possibly TRBD1 on 5 matching bases. The germline gives CDR1 SGHVS, CDR2 FQNEAQ. Trimming removed 3 bases from V and 8 bases from J, with 16 bases in between. CDR3 length equals 14 residues. The CDR3 here is CASSFGALPSGYTF. In nucleotides, the CDR3 is TGTGCCAGCAGCTTTGGGGCCCTCCCCAGCGGCTACACCTTC.

This clone occurred once. V gene TRBV2 combines with J gene TRBJ2-3; maybe TRBD2 (6 bases). Germline V gene lookup returns CDR1 SNHLY and CDR2 FYNNEI. Trimming shortened V by 7 bases and J by 2 bases, and 13 bases separated the two germline ends. This CDR3 is built from 14 residues. The CDR3 here is CASKGGTHTDTQYF. The CDR3 nucleotides are TGTGCCAGCAAAGGCGGGACCCACACAGATACGCAGTATTTT.

This chain links TRBV3-1 (or the pseudogene TRBV3-2) with TRBJ2-7; 11 bases fit TRBD1. CDR3 length: 15 amino acids. V was clipped by 3 bases and J by 2 bases; unmatched bases: 3. Germline V CDR1 and CDR2: LGHDT, YNNKEL (reference sequence). CDR3 protein: CASSQVGQGAYEQYF. The CDR3 DNA reads TGTGCCAGCAGCCAGGTGGGACAGGGGGCCTACGAGCAGTACTTC.

The chain couples TRBV7-8 to TRBJ1-1; D ambiguous. This CDR3 is built from 13 residues. The V gene lost 4 bases and the J gene lost 2 bases, with 8 bases spanning the gap. The V gene's germline CDR1 is SGHVS and CDR2 FQNEAQ. The CDR3 sequence: CASSSRGNTEAFF. As DNA, the CDR3 is TGTGCCAGCAGCTCCCGGGGAAACACTGAAGCTTTCTTT.